A single sample is the source of the 16 T cell receptor beta chains below, sequenced in a study of spatial heterogeneity in lung cancer. Each CDR3 protein is one row after TCRdb ran MiXCR on the 5' RACE reads. In the table there are about 39,000 distinct CDR3 sequences, approximately 3.1% of which are singletons. Sample time point: sample taken at primary tumor resection. The material sequenced was normal lung tissue next to the tumor, taken at surgery. These receptors all stem from a male donor with early-stage non-small cell lung cancer.

This clonotype came up many times. This sequence joins TRBV27 and TRBJ2-3; 9 bases align to TRBD2. Germline lookup yields CDR1 MNHEY and CDR2 SMNVEV (reference sequence). The V and J ends lost 7 bases and 4 bases, in that order; junction bases with no gene match: 12. The CDR3 sequence is 16 residues long. CDR3 residues: CASTPIAGVDSDTQYF. In nucleotides, the CDR3 is TGTGCCAGCACCCCGATAGCGGGGGTAGACTCAGATACGCAGTATTTT.

This clonotype turned up a few times. This rearrangement joins TRBV29-1 to TRBJ1-1; tentative D call: TRBD1 (5 bases). This CDR3 has 15 amino acids. Germline values: CDR1 SQVTM, CDR2 ANQGSEA. Trimming removed 7 bases from V and 1 base from J, with 19 bases in between. CDR3 in DNA: TGCAGCGGGATAAACACAGGAGGGGCGAACACTGAAGCTTTCTTT. This sequence encodes CSGINTGGANTEAFF.

This clonotype came up many times. The V gene is TRBV2, the J gene TRBJ2-2, with D unresolved. Trimming pared 9 bases from V and 1 base from J, leaving 6 bases between. Germline V gene lookup returns CDR1 SNHLY and CDR2 FYNNEI. The CDR3 is made up of 12 amino acids. This chain's CDR3 is CARGRNTGELFF. CDR3 nucleotide sequence: TGTGCCAGAGGCAGGAACACCGGGGAGCTGTTTTTT.

In its sample, this clonotype was seen many times. This chain connects TRBV6-1 to TRBJ1-5; D may be TRBD1 (5 bases). The V gene lost 10 bases and the J gene lost 8 bases, with 15 bases spanning the gap. CDR1 and CDR2 (germline): MNHNS, SASEGT. The CDR3 runs to 12 residues. CDR3 sequence: CAIERGAEPQHF. The CDR3 DNA sequence: TGTGCCATCGAGCGGGGCGCAGAGCCCCAGCATTTT.

This clonotype has just a few counts. The V and J genes are TRBV7-2 and TRBJ2-6; D remains ambiguous. The CDR3 runs 14 residues. Germline V gene sequence: CDR1 SGHTA, CDR2 FQGNSA. Trimming left V 3 bases short and J 2 bases short, with 5 bases between. CDR3: CASSLLTGANVLTF. The CDR3 DNA follows: TGTGCCAGCAGCTTGTTGACTGGGGCCAACGTCCTGACTTTC.

Points on this clonotype: One junction end disagrees with the germline gene, perhaps due to a read error. The chain recombines TRBV19 with TRBJ2-1; TRBD2 agrees at 8 bases. This CDR3 is 15 amino acids long. CDR1 and CDR2 (germline): LNHDA, SQIVND (reference sequence). The CDR3 spells CASSIAGGPPTEQLF. DNA of the CDR3: TGTGCCAGTAGTATAGCGGGAGGGCCTCCTACTGAGCAGCTCTTC. The whole variable domain, remainder taken from reference TRBV19 and TRBJ2-1, is DGGITQSPKYLFRKEGQNVTLSCEQNLNHDAMYWYRQDPGQGLRLIYYSQIVNDFQKGDIAEGYSVSREKKESFPLTVTSAQKNPTAFYLCASSIAGGPPTEQLFGPGTRLTVL.

The CDR3: CASSLAGDSRGAPLHF. The CDR3 bases are TGCGCCAGCAGCTTGGCGGGGGACTCGCGGGGCGCACCCCTCCACTTT. This chain links TRBV5-1 with TRBJ1-6; a weak D match, TRBD1 (5 bases). V dropped 0 bases and J dropped 11 bases, with 18 bases sitting between them. This CDR3 contains 16 residues. The germline V gene encodes CDR1 SGHRS and CDR2 YFSETQ.

This clonotype was detected ten times or more. The chain carries TRBV7-9 and TRBJ2-3; tentative D call: TRBD1 (6 bases). Germline V lookup: CDR1 SEHNR, CDR2 FQNEAQ (reference sequence). V shed 5 bases and J shed 4 bases, with 7 bases lying between them. CDR3 length equals 12 residues. CDR3 region: CASSPGADTQYF. CDR3 DNA sequence: TGTGCCAGCAGCCCAGGGGCAGATACGCAGTATTTT.

This clonotype was observed at least ten times. V is TRBV10-3 and J is TRBJ1-5, with 8 bases identical to TRBD1. CDR3 length equals 13 residues. Germline trimming cut 8 bases from V and 3 bases from J; bases unmatched to any gene: 3. CDR1 is ENHRY and CDR2 is SYGVKD in the germline V gene. CDR3 nucleotide sequence: TGTGCCATCGGACAGGGAGTCAATCAGCCCCAGCATTTT. Its protein product is CAIGQGVNQPQHF.

The table lists this clonotype with many counts. The chain has TRBV11-2 and TRBJ1-1, with TRBD1 as a possible D gene (6 bases). Germline loops: CDR1 SGHAT, CDR2 FQNNGV. This CDR3 has 13 residues. V shed 5 bases and J shed 4 bases, with 11 bases lying between them. CDR3 DNA sequence: TGTGCCAGCAGCCTAGCACAGGGCACTGAAGCTTTCTTT. This translates into CASSLAQGTEAFF.

This clonotype has ten or more counts. The V gene is TRBV20-1, the J gene TRBJ2-2, with D possibly being TRBD2 (6 bases). CDR1 and CDR2 (germline): DFQATT, SNEGSKA (reference sequence). This CDR3 comprises 14 residues. Between the trimmed V and J ends, which lost 1 base and 5 bases, there was a span of 11 bases. CDR3 sequence reads: CSARVAGRTGELFF. CDR3 DNA sequence: TGCAGTGCTAGAGTGGCAGGGAGGACCGGGGAGCTGTTTTTT.

The V and J genes are TRBV18 and TRBJ2-3, with TRBD2 matching 8 bases. This CDR3 is 16 amino acids long. Germline values: CDR1 KGHSH, CDR2 LQKENI. Germline trimming cut 3 bases from V and 0 bases from J; bases unmatched to any gene: 5. Here the CDR3 reads CASSPLLAASTDTQYF. In DNA form, the CDR3 reads TGTGCCAGCTCACCCCTACTAGCGGCTAGCACAGATACGCAGTATTTT.

This clonotype has at least ten counts. The chain couples TRBV27 to TRBJ2-7; 7 nucleotides align to TRBD2. Germline CDR1 is MNHEY and CDR2 is SMNVEV (reference sequence). The CDR3 runs 15 residues. V lost 5 bases to trimming and J lost 2 bases; unmatched junction nucleotides: 9. As DNA, the CDR3 is TGTGCCAGCAGTCGAGCGGGGCCATCAACCTACGAGCAGTACTTC. Encoded protein: CASSRAGPSTYEQYF.

This clonotype was counted ten times or more. The gene calls are TRBV10-3 and TRBJ1-5; D remains ambiguous. Germline CDR1 and CDR2: ENHRY and SYGVKD. The CDR3 runs to 13 residues. Trimming cost V 9 bases and J 4 bases, with 13 bases left between them. For the CDR3, the DNA is TGTGCCATTCGGACGGGCGAAAATCAGCCCCAGCATTTT. The encoded protein is CAIRTGENQPQHF.

This clonotype was counted many times. This chain uses TRBV20-1 with TRBJ2-3; TRBD2 agrees at 8 bases. Germline CDR1 is DFQATT and CDR2 is SNEGSKA (reference sequence). Trimming removed 1 base from V and 3 bases from J; junction bases left unmatched: 9. The CDR3 loop spans 16 amino acids. The CDR3 here is CSARVYSGEGTDTQYF. The DNA of the CDR3 is TGCAGTGCTAGAGTTTATAGCGGGGAGGGGACAGATACGCAGTATTTT.

This clonotype has just a few counts. The V call is TRBV29-1, the J call TRBJ1-2, with 9 bases matching TRBD1. This CDR3 contains 18 residues. J lost 5 bases, V lost 1 base, and 17 bases had no gene match. Per the germline V gene, CDR1 is SQVTM and CDR2 is ANQGSEA. The CDR3 nucleotides read TGCAGCGTTGAAGGGACCGGGACAGGGATCTCGTCCGGTTATGGCTACACCTTC. This codes for CSVEGTGTGISSGYGYTF.